One T cell receptor (beta chain) is described in this entry. The CDR3 extends over 15 amino acids. CDR1 is MNHEY and CDR2 is SMNVEV in the germline V gene (reference sequence). With V trimmed by 5 bases and J by 9 bases, 6 bases remained unmatched. This entry comes from a study of blood T cell repertoires in COVID-19. The wider study: Donors in the United States, Italy and Spain gave samples during acute or convalescent COVID-19.

Enrolment of Seattle patients took place during active infection, and they were followed longitudinally. Produced via immunoSEQ multiplex PCR; TCRdb's table is partial and in-frame only. The table lists approximately 200,000 clones, about 81% of them singletons. The chain has TRBV27 and TRBJ1-6; 11 bases map to TRBD1. This TCR derives from a woman aged 80 or older with COVID-19, enrolled during active disease. The sequencing input was peripheral blood. The CDR3, as DNA: TGTGCCAGCAGTCCCGGACAGGGGGCAGGTTCACCCCTCCACTTT. It specifies CASSPGQGAGSPLHF.